A selection of T cell receptor beta chains follows, all from one sample in a study of T cell repertoires in cytomegalovirus infection. A single record per CDR3 protein comes from TCRdb applying MiXCR to the reads. This sample has around 550,000 distinct CDR3 sequences, with around 27% found just once. Input material: PBMCs. All receptors come from a human donor in good health (CMV status not recorded). Some clones in this sample may be carry-over from other donors' samples. The CDR3 runs from the conserved cysteine through the conserved F or W. The D gene is left open where the match is weak. Size tells how often a clone was seen (once, few, many) or the class of an expanded clone, and some rows leave it out.

. TRBJ2-1 TRBV29-1 . TGCAGCGCTGACCTTTCACCGGGGAGGTCTGATGAGCAGTTCTTC CSADLSPGRSDEQFF
TRBD2 TRBJ2-7 TRBV29-1 once TGCAGCGTGGGACCTAGCGGGGATACCTACGAGCAGTACTTC CSVGPSGDTYEQYF
. TRBJ2-2 TRBV11-3 many TGTGCCAGCAGCTTACGGGAGACGACCGGGGAGCTGTTTTTT CASSLRETTGELFF
. TRBJ1-2 TRBV7-9 . TGTGCCAGCAGCCCCGCCCGGGGGGAGAGCTATGGCTACACCTTC CASSPARGESYGYTF
. TRBJ2-3 TRBV6-6 . TGTGCCAGCAGTTACTGGGACGTCAAGGCGGATACGCAGTATTTT CASSYWDVKADTQYF
. TRBJ1-4 TRBV5-1 many TGTGCCAGCAGTCCGACAGCAACTAATGAAAAACTGTTTTTT CASSPTATNEKLFF
TRBD1 TRBJ2-1 TRBV7-2 many TGTGCCAGCAGCTTAGACGGACAGGGGTCCAATGAGCAGTTCTTC CASSLDGQGSNEQFF
. TRBJ1-5 TRBV7-9 few TGTGCCAGCAGCACATGGGACGGAGATCAGCCCCAGCATTTT CASSTWDGDQPQHF
. TRBJ2-1 TRBV7-2 . TGTGCCAGCAGCTTAGCCGGAGCGCGGCACAATGAGCAGTTCTTC CASSLAGARHNEQFF
TRBD1 TRBJ2-2 TRBV24-1 few TGTGCCACCAGTGGGACAGGGCGAAGGACCGGGGAGCTGTTTTTT CATSGTGRRTGELFF
TRBD1 TRBJ2-6 TRBV20-1 few TGCAGCCTGCGGGGACAGGAGAACTCTGGGGCCAACGTCCTGACTTTC CSLRGQENSGANVLTF
TRBD2 TRBJ2-4 TRBV19 few TGTGCCAGTAGTGCCGGGACTAGCTTAGCCAAAAACATTCAGTACTTC CASSAGTSLAKNIQYF
. TRBJ1-1 TRBV7-9 . TGTGCCAGCAGCCCAAACCCCCGGGACACCCGAACCTTCTTT CASSPNPRDTRTFF
TRBD2 TRBJ2-1 TRBV11-3 few TGTGCCAGCAGCCAACCCCGGGCTAGCGGGAGGGCCCCGCAGTTCTTC CASSQPRASGRAPQFF
TRBD1 TRBJ2-7 TRBV5-6 few TGTGCCAGCAGCTGGGACAGGGCTTGGGGCGAGCAGTACTTC CASSWDRAWGEQYF
TRBD2 TRBJ2-5 TRBV6-1 few TGTGCCAGCAGTGAAGCGGCTAGCGGGCCCCAAGAGACCCAGTACTTC CASSEAASGPQETQYF
TRBD2 TRBJ2-3 TRBV12-3/TRBV12-4 . TGTGCCAGCAGTCCGGGACTAGCGGTACGCACAGATACGCAGTATTTT CASSPGLAVRTDTQYF
. TRBJ1-2 TRBV7-6 few TGTGCCAGCAGCCCAGGAGAGCATTCCTATGGCTACACCTTC CASSPGEHSYGYTF
. TRBJ1-4 TRBV7-6 many TGTGCCAGCAGCCCCAGTGGTAATAATGAAAAACTGTTTTTT CASSPSGNNEKLFF
. TRBJ2-7 TRBV6-1 many TGTGCCAGCAGCTCATCGGGGCTATTGTACGAGCAGTACTTC CASSSSGLLYEQYF
. TRBJ2-7 TRBV12-5 . TGTGCTAGTGGTTTCCAAAACGCGGAGGAGCAGTACTTC CASGFQNAEEQYF
. TRBJ2-5 TRBV12-3/TRBV12-4 . TGTGCCAGCAGTTGGGCCTTACAAGAGACCCAGTACTTC CASSWALQETQYF
TRBD1 TRBJ2-1 TRBV12-3/TRBV12-4 . TGTGCCAGCAGACTCCGAATTACAGGGGGCGCGCAGGACAATGAGCAGTTCTTC CASRLRITGGAQDNEQFF
. TRBJ2-1 TRBV6-5 . TGTGCCAGCAGTTACAGAGAGGCGCATTACAATGAGCAGTTCTTC CASSYREAHYNEQFF
. TRBJ1-5 TRBV6-2/TRBV6-3 . TGTGCCAGCAGGGGACCCCAAAATCAGCCCCAGCATTTT CASRGPQNQPQHF
. TRBJ1-1 TRBV7-2 . TGTGCCAGCAGCTTGGGGGTGGGGCCTGAAGCTTTCTTT CASSLGVGPEAFF
TRBD1 TRBJ1-6 TRBV7-3 few TGTGCCAGCAGCTTATGGGGACAGGGTCTCGTAAATTCACCCCTCCACTTT CASSLWGQGLVNSPLHF
TRBD1 TRBJ2-3 TRBV6-1 . TGTGCCAGCAGTGTCCCCGGGACAGGATTAAATCTGGGCACAGATACGCAGTATTTT CASSVPGTGLNLGTDTQYF
. TRBJ1-1 TRBV12-3/TRBV12-4 few TGTGCCAGCAGCCCCTTCGGGGCTTCGAACACTGAAGCTTTCTTT CASSPFGASNTEAFF
. TRBJ1-3 TRBV12-3/TRBV12-4 . TGTGCCAGCAGTCTCCCCAACACCATATATTTT CASSLPNTIYF
TRBD1 TRBJ2-1 TRBV6-1 . TGTGCCAGCAGGGGACAGGGTGTTGCTGAGCAGTTCTTC CASRGQGVAEQFF
. TRBJ1-1 TRBV6-1 . TGTGCCAGCACCCCCGGGCCGGCGAACACTGAAGCTTTCTTT CASTPGPANTEAFF
TRBD1 TRBJ2-5 TRBV2 few TGTGCCAGCAAGACAGGGGGTTCGTCTTCGGAGACCCAGTACTTC CASKTGGSSSETQYF
. TRBJ2-1 TRBV5-6 . TGTGCCAGCAGCTTGTCCCGGTACAGGGAGGGTTGGAATGAGCAGTTCTTC CASSLSRYREGWNEQFF
. TRBJ1-6 TRBV4-3 . TGCGCCAGCAGCCAAGAATGGGACACGGATTCACCCCTCCACTTT CASSQEWDTDSPLHF
. TRBJ1-2 TRBV12-3/TRBV12-4 . TGTGCCAGCAGTTTTCAGGGTCGCTGGGGAGGCTACACCTTC CASSFQGRWGGYTF
. TRBJ2-3 TRBV15 . TGTGCCACCAGCCCCTTATTCAGGGCCACCACAGATACGCAGTATTTT CATSPLFRATTDTQYF